Described below is a single T cell receptor (beta chain) sequence and its context. This clonotype was counted once. It lacks a known antigen. An end of the junction differs from the germline gene, which may be a read error. The data stem from a study of T cells in Graves' hyperthyroidism and ophthalmopathy (dated by TCRdb to 2018 to 2020). Some background on the complete study: Peripheral blood was sampled at the time of initial diagnosis, prior to any treatment. The roughly 91 discovery patients were randomly divided into training and test sets at a 7:3 ratio. An independent validation cohort of about 20 hyperthyroidism patients and 15 or so patients who later progressed to ophthalmopathy tested prospective prediction of ophthalmopathy. In roughly six Graves' hyperthyroidism patients, the study also compared T-cell repertoires from thyroid tissue with T-cell repertoires from blood. TCR Vbeta CDR3 sequencing of roughly 140 peripheral blood samples (over 40 ophthalmopathy, around 80 hyperthyroidism and roughly 17 progressor patients) is reported in the paper. After blood sampling, hyperthyroidism patients were treated with methimazole at a starting dose of 30 mg daily, and ophthalmopathy patients were treated with high-dose intravenous methylprednisolone. A discovery cohort of 95 to 100 patients, roughly 45 with Graves' ophthalmopathy and about 58 with stable Graves' hyperthyroidism, was used to find distinguishing TCR V-J signatures.

The TCR beta CDR3 regions were amplified from RNA transcripts. The first round of RT-PCR for the TCR CDR3 was performed with the HTBI primer set and the Qiagen OneStep RT-PCR kit. The libraries were constructed in a second round of multiplex PCR and then size-selected and purified. Paired-end sequencing of the libraries was performed with 100 bp reads on an Illumina HiSeq2000. Under the source paper's analysis protocol: Raw data were processed with SOAPnuke, discarding reads with adapters, uncalled bases, mean Phred below 15, or no exact constant-primer or identifier match. High-quality paired reads were merged with COPE v1.2.5, and unique nucleotide sequences were defined as clonotypes. Clonotypes were aligned to IMGT TRBV, TRBD and TRBJ reference segments using MiTCR v1.1. Only V-J combinations with frequency above 0.0001, covering about 99% of repertoires, were analysed. The TCS score was defined as the ratio of F50 (clonal expansion) to E x V (chaos), calculated using BLOSUM62-based TCRdist between CDR3 peptides within each V-J. Welch's t-statistics and random forest reduced 500 to 550 V-J features to roughly 13, which were used in a naive Bayes classifier (R e1071). The public reads were reanalyzed by TCRdb: fastp trimming at Q25, MiXCR alignment, in-frame beta chains only. Identical CDR3 proteins give one entry, which carries the most common genes and DNA. In this record, the V and J calls reflect TCRdb's handling and not the investigators' own analysis. This sample gives roughly 350,000 distinct CDR3 sequences in total; roughly 13% of them show up just once. Of the sample, 34% falls within the top ten clones.

In the ophthalmopathy patients, disease was moderately to severely active, with a Clinical Activity Score of 3 or more, a NOSPECS grade of 4 or more, and a duration of less than 3 months. Any patient with an uncontrolled infection, another autoimmune disease, pregnancy or lactation was excluded. Diagnoses relied on clinical symptoms, serum thyroxine and TRAb, thyroid ultrasound and orbital computed tomography. PBMCs were isolated from 10 ml of fresh peripheral blood by Ficoll-Paque density gradient centrifugation. Total RNA was extracted using Trizol reagent, and RNA quality was assessed on an Agilent 2100 Bioanalyzer. Study-wide conclusions, independent of this receptor: No statistical method was used to fix the sample size in advance, and group allocation was not hidden from the investigators. Ophthalmopathy was separated from stable hyperthyroidism by a 13 V-J signature model, with approximately 85% sensitivity and around 81% specificity obtained in cross-validation and 80%/75% obtained in testing. Most expanded thyroid clonotypes (frequency above 0.001) were also detected in blood, suggesting blood repertoires may reflect thyroid immune responses. In validation, the model predicted progression to ophthalmopathy a median of roughly six months before onset, with roughly 70% sensitivity and 72.22% specificity.

The germline V gene encodes CDR1 SGHRS and CDR2 YFSETQ. The CDR3 sequence holds 15 residues, the cysteine and phenylalanine included. Only the CDR3 DNA stays, 45 bases, in frame from base 1. Source material: blood. The V and J segments used are TRBV5-1 and TRBJ2-3; TRBD2 matches 10 bases in the middle. The clonotype comes from a woman in her thirties or forties with Graves' ophthalmopathy. The CDR3 loop reads CASSHQAGGIDTQYF. The nucleotide sequence is given as TGTGCCAGCAGCCACCAAGCGGGGGGGATAGATACGCAGTATTTT.